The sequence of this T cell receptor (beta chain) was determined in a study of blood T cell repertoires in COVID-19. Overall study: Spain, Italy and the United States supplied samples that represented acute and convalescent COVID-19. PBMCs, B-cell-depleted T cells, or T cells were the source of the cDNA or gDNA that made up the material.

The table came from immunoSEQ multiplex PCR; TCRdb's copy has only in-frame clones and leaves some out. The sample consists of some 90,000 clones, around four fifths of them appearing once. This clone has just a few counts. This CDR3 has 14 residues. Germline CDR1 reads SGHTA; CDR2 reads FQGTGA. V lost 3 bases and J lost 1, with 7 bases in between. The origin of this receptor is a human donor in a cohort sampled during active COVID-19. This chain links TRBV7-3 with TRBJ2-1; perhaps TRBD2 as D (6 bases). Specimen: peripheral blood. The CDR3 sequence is CASSFGSSYNEQFF. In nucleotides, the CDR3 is TGTGCCAGCAGCTTCGGGAGTTCCTACAATGAGCAGTTCTTC.